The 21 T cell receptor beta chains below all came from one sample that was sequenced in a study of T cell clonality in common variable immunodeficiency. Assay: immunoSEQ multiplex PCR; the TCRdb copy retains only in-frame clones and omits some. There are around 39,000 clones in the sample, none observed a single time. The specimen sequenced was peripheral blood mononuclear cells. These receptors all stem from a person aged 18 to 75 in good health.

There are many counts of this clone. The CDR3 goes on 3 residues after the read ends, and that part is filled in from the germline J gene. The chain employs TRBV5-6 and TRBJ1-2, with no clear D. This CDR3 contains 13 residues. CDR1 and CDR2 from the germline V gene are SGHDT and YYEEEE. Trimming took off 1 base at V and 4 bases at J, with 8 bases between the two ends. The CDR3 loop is CASSLTDPYGYTF. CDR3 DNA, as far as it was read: TGTGCCAGCAGCTTGACAGATCCCTATGGC.

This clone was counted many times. The CDR3 bases that were read are TGCAGTGCGCCTCCGGGACTAGGGTACACCGGGGAG. Protein sequence: CSAPPGLGYTGE. The entire CDR3 sequence reads CSAPPGLGYTGELFF. The gene calls are TRBV20-1 and TRBJ2-2; 8 bases match TRBD2. The read ends 3 residues shy of where the CDR3 ends; the end is completed using the germline J gene. Per the germline V gene, CDR1 is DFQATT and CDR2 is SNEGSKA (reference sequence). Trimming took 6 bases from V and 3 from J; bases not matched to a gene: 9. This CDR3 region has 15 residues.

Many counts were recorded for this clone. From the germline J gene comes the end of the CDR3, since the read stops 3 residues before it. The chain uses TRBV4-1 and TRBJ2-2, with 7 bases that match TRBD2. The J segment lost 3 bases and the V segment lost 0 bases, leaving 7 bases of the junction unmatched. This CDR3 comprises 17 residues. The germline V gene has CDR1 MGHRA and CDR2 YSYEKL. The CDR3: CASSQDSRGSHTGELFF. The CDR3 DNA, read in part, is TGCGCCAGCAGCCAAGATTCCCGCGGGAGTCACACCGGGGAG.

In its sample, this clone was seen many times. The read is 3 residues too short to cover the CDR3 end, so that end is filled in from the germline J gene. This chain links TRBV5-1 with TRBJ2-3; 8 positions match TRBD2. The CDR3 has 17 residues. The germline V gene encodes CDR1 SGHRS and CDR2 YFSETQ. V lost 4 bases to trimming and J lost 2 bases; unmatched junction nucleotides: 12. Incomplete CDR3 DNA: TGCGCCAGCAGCAAATTCACGGGGGGGCGGGACACAGATACG. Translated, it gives CASSKFTGGRDTDT. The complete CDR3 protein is CASSKFTGGRDTDTQYF.

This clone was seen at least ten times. CDR3 residues: CSVEDRNRDYGYTF. The CDR3 DNA, read in part, is TGCAGCGTTGAAGACAGAAACAGGGACTATGGC. The rearrangement links TRBV29-1 to TRBJ1-2, with TRBD1 as a possible D gene (6 bases). The sequence runs out 3 residues before the end of the CDR3; the remainder is reconstructed from the germline J gene. The CDR3 spans 14 residues. V was pared by 0 bases and J by 3 bases, with 11 bases between. CDR1 and CDR2 from the germline V gene are SQVTM and ANQGSEA.

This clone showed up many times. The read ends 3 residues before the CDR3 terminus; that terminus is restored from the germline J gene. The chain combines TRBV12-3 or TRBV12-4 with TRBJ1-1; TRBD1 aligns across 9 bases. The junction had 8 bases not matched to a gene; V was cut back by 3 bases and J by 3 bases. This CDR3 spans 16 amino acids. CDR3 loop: CASSLRTGDWDTEAFF. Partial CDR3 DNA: TGTGCCAGCAGTTTGAGGACAGGGGATTGGGACACTGAA.

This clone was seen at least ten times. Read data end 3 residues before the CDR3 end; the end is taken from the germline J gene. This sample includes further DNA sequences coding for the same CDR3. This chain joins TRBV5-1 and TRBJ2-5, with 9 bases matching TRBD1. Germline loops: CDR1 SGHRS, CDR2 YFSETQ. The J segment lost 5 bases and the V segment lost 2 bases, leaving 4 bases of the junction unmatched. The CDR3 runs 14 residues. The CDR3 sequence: CASSFTGGRETQYF. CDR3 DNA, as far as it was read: TGCGCCAGCAGCTTCACAGGGGGCCGGGAGACC.

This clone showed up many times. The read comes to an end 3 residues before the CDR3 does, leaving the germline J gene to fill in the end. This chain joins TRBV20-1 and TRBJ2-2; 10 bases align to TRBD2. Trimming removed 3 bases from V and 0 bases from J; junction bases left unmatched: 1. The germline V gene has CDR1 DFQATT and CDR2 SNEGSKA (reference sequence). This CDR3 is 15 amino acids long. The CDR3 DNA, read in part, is TGCAGTGCTAGTCTAGCGGGGGCGAACACCGGGGAG. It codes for CSASLAGANTGE. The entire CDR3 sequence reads CSASLAGANTGELFF.

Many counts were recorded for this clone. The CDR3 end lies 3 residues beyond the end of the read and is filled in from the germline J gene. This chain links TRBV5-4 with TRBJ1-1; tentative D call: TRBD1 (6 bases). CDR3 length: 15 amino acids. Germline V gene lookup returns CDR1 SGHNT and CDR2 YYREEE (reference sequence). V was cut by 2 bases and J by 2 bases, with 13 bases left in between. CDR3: CASSLRNRVNTEAFF. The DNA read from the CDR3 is TGTGCCAGCAGCTTACGCAACAGGGTAAACACTGAA. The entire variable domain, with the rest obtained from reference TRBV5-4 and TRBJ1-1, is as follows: ETGVTQSPTHLIKTRGQQVTLRCSSQSGHNTVSWYQQALGQGPQFIFQYYREEENGRGNFPPRFSGLQFPNYSSELNVNALELDDSALYLCASSLRNRVNTEAFFGQGTRLTVV.

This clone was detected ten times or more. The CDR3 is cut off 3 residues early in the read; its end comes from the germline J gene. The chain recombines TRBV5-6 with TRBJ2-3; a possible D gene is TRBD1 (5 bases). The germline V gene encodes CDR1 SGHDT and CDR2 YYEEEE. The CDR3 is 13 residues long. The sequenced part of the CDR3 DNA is TGTGCCAGCAGCGAAACCAGGGAAGAGACG. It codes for CASSETREET. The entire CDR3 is CASSETREETQYF.

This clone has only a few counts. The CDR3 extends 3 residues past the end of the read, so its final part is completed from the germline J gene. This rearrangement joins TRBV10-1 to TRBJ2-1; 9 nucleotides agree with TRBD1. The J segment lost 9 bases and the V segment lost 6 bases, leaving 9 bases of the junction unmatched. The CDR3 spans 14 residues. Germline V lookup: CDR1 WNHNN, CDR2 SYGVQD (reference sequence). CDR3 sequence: CASSPGTGYAEQFF. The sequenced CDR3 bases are TGCGCCAGCAGCCCTGGGACAGGGTATGCTGAG.

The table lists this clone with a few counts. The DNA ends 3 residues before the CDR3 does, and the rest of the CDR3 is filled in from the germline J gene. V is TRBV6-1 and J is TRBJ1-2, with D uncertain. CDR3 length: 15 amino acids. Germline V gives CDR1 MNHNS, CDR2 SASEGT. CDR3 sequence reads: CASSEVGVTHYDYTF. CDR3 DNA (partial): TGTGCCAGCAGTGAAGTAGGTGTGACGCACTACGAC.

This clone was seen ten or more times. The CDR3 region is CASSDLVAGVKETQYF. CDR3 bases read: TGTGCCAGCAGTGACTTGGTAGCGGGGGTGAAAGAGACC. The V call is TRBV2, the J call TRBJ2-5; 9 bases fit TRBD2. Sequencing ends 3 residues short of the CDR3 end; the germline J gene provides the rest. Looked up from germline, CDR1 is SNHLY and CDR2 is FYNNEI. The CDR3 sequence is 16 residues long. V gave up 3 bases and J gave up 3 bases; unmatched junction bases: 8.

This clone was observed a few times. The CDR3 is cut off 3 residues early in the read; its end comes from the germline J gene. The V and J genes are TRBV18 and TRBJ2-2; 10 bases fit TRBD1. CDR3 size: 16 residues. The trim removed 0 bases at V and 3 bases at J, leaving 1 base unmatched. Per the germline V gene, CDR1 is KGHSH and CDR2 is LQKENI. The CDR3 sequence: CASSPPDRGYTGELFF. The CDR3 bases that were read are TGTGCCAGCTCACCACCGGACAGGGGGTACACCGGGGAG.

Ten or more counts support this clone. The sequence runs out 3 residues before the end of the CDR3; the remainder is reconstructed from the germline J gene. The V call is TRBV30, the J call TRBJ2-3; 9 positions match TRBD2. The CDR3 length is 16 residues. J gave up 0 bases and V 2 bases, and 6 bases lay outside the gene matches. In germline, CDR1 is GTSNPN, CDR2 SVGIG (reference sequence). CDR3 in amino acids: CAWSWGGGASTDTQYF. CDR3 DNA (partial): TGTGCCTGGAGTTGGGGCGGGGGGGCTAGCACAGATACG.

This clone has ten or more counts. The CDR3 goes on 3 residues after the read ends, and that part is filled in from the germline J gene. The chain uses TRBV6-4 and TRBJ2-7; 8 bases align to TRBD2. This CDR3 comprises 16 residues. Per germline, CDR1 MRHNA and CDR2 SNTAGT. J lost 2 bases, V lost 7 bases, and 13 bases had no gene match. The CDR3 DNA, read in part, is TGTGCCAGCACGATTCGGAAGCGGGAGAGCCCCTACGAG. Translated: CASTIRKRESPYE. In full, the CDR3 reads CASTIRKRESPYEQYF.

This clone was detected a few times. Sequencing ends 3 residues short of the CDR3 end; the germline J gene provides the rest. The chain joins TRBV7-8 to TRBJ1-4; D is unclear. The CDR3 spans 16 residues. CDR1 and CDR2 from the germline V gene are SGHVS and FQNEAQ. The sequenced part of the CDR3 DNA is TGTGCCAGCAGCTTATCGCGGGTCTACTATAATTCACCA. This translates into CASSLSRVYYNSP. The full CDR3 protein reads CASSLSRVYYNSPLFF.

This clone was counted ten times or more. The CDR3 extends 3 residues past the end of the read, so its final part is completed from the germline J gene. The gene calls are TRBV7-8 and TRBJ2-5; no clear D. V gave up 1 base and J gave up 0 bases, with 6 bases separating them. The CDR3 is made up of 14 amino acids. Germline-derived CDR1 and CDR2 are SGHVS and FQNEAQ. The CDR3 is CASSLVTYQETQYF. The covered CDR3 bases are TGTGCCAGCAGCTTAGTTACATACCAAGAGACC.

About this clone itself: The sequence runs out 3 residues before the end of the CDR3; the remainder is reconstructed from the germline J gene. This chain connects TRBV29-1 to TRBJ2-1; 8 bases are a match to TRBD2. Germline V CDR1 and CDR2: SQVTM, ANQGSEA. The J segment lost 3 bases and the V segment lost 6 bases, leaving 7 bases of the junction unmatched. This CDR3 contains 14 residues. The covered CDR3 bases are TGCAGCGTCGCGGGGGGCAGTTACTACAATGAG. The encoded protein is CSVAGGSYYNE. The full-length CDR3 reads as CSVAGGSYYNEQFF.

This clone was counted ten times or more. The CDR3: CSAREEQGGGYTF. CDR3 DNA (partial): TGCAGTGCTAGAGAGGAACAGGGTGGAGGC. The chain couples TRBV20-1 to TRBJ1-2; D might be TRBD1 (6 bases). The CDR3 end lies 3 residues beyond the end of the read and is filled in from the germline J gene. The CDR3 consists of 13 residues. The germline CDR1 and CDR2 sequences are DFQATT and SNEGSKA (reference sequence).

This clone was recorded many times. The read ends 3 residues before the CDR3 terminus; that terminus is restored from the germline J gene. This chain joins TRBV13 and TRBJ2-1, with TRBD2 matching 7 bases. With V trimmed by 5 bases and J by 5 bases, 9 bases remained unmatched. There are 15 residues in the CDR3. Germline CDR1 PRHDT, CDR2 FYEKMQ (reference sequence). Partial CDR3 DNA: TGTGCCAGCAGCCCCGGACTAGTTGCCCACAATGAG. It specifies CASSPGLVAHNE. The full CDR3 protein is CASSPGLVAHNEQFF. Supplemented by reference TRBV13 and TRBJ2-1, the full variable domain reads AAGVIQSPRHLIKEKRETATLKCYPIPRHDTVYWYQQGPGQDPQFLISFYEKMQSDKGSIPDRFSAQQFSDYHSELNMSSLELGDSALYFCASSPGLVAHNEQFFGPGTRLTVL.